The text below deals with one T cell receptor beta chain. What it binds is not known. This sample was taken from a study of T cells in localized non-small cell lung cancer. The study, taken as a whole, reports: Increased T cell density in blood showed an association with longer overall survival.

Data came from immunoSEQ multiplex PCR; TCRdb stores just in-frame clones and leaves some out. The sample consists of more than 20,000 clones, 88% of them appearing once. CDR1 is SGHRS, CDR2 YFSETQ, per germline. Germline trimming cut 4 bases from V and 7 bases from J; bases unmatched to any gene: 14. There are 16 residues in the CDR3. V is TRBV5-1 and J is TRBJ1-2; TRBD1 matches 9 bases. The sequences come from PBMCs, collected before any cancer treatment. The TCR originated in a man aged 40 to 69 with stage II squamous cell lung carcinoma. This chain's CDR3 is CASSTGDPGQGIGYTF. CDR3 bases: TGCGCCAGCAGCACAGGAGATCCGGGACAGGGCATTGGCTACACCTTC.